These 14 T cell receptor beta chains share one sample of origin, sequenced in a study of blood T cell repertoires in COVID-19. TCRdb's table, derived via immunoSEQ multiplex PCR, lists solely in-frame clones and lacks some. The repertoire holds about 210,000 clones, with roughly 80% as singletons. The sequenced sample was peripheral blood. The receptors derive from a woman aged 70-85 years with acute or convalescent COVID-19.

V and J are TRBV18 and TRBJ2-7; 7 bases line up with TRBD1. The V gene end was trimmed by 3 bases and the J gene end by 2 bases; junction bases not matched to a gene: 10. The germline gives CDR1 KGHSH, CDR2 LQKENI. This CDR3 contains 16 residues. Here the CDR3 reads CASSPGQPGVTYEQYF. The CDR3 nucleotides read TGTGCCAGCTCACCGGGACAGCCAGGGGTGACCTACGAGCAGTACTTC.

The V and J genes are TRBV19 and TRBJ2-1; 10 bases are a match to TRBD2. Unmatched junction bases numbered 7, after V lost 4 bases and J lost 4 bases. CDR3 length: 16 amino acids. Germline CDR1 LNHDA, CDR2 SQIVND (reference sequence). The CDR3 sequence: CASSTIAGGFYNEQFF. DNA of the CDR3: TGTGCCAGTAGTACCATAGCGGGGGGATTTTACAATGAGCAGTTCTTC. The entire variable domain, with the rest obtained from reference TRBV19 and TRBJ2-1, is as follows: DGGITQSPKYLFRKEGQNVTLSCEQNLNHDAMYWYRQDPGQGLRLIYYSQIVNDFQKGDIAEGYSVSREKKESFPLTVTSAQKNPTAFYLCASSTIAGGFYNEQFFGPGTRLTVL.

V is TRBV30 and J is TRBJ1-1, with a tentative D call TRBD1 (6 bases). CDR1 is GTSNPN, CDR2 SVGIG, per germline (reference sequence). The germline V and J ends were trimmed by 0 bases and 8 bases, with 10 bases remaining between them. This CDR3 is 12 amino acids long. Written as DNA, the CDR3 is TGTGCCTGGAGTGTACTAGGACAGGAAGCTTTCTTT. This gives the protein CAWSVLGQEAFF.

The chain links TRBV6-5 to TRBJ2-7; possible D gene TRBD1, 6 bases. The V gene lost 11 bases and the J gene lost 5 bases, with 19 bases spanning the gap. In germline, CDR1 is MNHEY, CDR2 SVGAGI. The CDR3 covers 13 residues. The DNA of the CDR3 is TGTGCCGGCTCAAGGGGGAGACGGGACGAGCAGTACGTC. Protein product: CAGSRGRRDEQYV.

V is TRBV7-9 and J is TRBJ2-3; possible D gene TRBD1, 6 bases. This CDR3 comprises 16 residues. The germline V gene has CDR1 SEHNR and CDR2 FQNEAQ (reference sequence). V lost 6 bases, J lost 2 bases, and 18 bases lay in between. The CDR3 here is CASSPGETEYTDTQYF. Written as DNA, the CDR3 is TGTGCCAGCAGTCCAGGGGAGACAGAGTACACAGATACGCAGTATTTT. The whole variable domain, filled in from reference TRBV7-9 and TRBJ2-3, reads DTGVSQNPRHKITKRGQNVTFRCDPISEHNRLYWYRQTLGQGPEFLTYFQNEAQLEKSRLLSDRFSAERPKGSFSTLEIQRTEQGDSAMYLCASSPGETEYTDTQYFGPGTRLTVL.

The chain is built from TRBV5-1 and TRBJ2-6; 8 nucleotides agree with TRBD1. The CDR3 covers 17 residues. Germline-derived CDR1 and CDR2 are SGHRS and YFSETQ. Trimming cost V 0 bases and J 0 bases; bases outside gene matches: 2. CDR3 sequence reads: CASSLGQGTSGANVLTF. CDR3 nucleotide sequence: TGCGCCAGCAGCTTGGGACAGGGGACCTCTGGGGCCAACGTCCTGACTTTC.

This clone was counted a few times. The chain couples TRBV6-2 or TRBV6-3 to TRBJ2-3; 8 nucleotides agree with TRBD2. The CDR3 spans 17 residues. Germline V gene data show CDR1 as MNHEY and CDR2 as SVGEGT. Trimming cost V 2 bases and J 3 bases; bases outside gene matches: 10. CDR3 sequence: CASSYRLNGGATDTQYF. The CDR3 DNA is TGTGCCAGCAGTTACCGGTTAAACGGGGGGGCTACAGATACGCAGTATTTT.

The chain uses TRBV5-1 and TRBJ2-1; D might be TRBD2 (6 bases). Germline loops: CDR1 SGHRS, CDR2 YFSETQ. The ends were cut back, 4 bases at V and 10 bases at J, with 18 bases in the middle. The CDR3 totals 14 residues. The CDR3 loop reads CASSAIPSAREQFF. The DNA for the CDR3 is TGCGCCAGCAGCGCCATCCCTAGCGCACGCGAGCAGTTCTTC.

This chain uses TRBV5-1 with TRBJ1-2; D perhaps matches TRBD1 (5 bases). The V gene lost 0 bases and the J gene lost 2 bases, with 8 bases spanning the gap. CDR1 SGHRS and CDR2 YFSETQ come from the germline V gene. CDR3 length equals 14 residues. The CDR3 region is CASSLDRRNYGYTF. The CDR3 nucleotides are TGCGCCAGCAGCTTGGACAGGCGAAACTATGGCTACACCTTC.

This clone was detected a few times. J is TRBJ2-1 and V is TRBV11-2; 16 nucleotides line up with TRBD2. With 1 base clipped from V and 9 bases from J, the junction kept 3 bases outside the gene matches. CDR3 length equals 16 residues. Germline assignment: CDR1 SGHAT and CDR2 FQNNGV. The CDR3 sequence is CASSLGGTSGGGEQFF. CDR3 nucleotides: TGTGCCAGCAGCTTAGGTGGGACTAGCGGGGGGGGTGAGCAGTTCTTC.

The V and J genes are TRBV2 and TRBJ2-6; no reliable D call. Germline V gene lookup returns CDR1 SNHLY and CDR2 FYNNEI. Trimming shortened V by 4 bases and J by 0 bases, and 4 bases separated the two germline ends. This CDR3 has 14 amino acids. The CDR3 sequence is CASSVSSGANVLTF. The CDR3 DNA is TGTGCCAGCAGTGTGAGCTCTGGGGCCAACGTCCTGACTTTC.

J is TRBJ1-5 and V is TRBV18; 7 nucleotides line up with TRBD1. The V gene's germline CDR1 is KGHSH and CDR2 LQKENI. The CDR3 runs to 14 residues. V lost 4 bases and J lost 4; bases outside the gene matches: 4. CDR3 in amino acids: CASSLRDRNQPQHF. The DNA of the CDR3 is TGTGCCAGCTCACTCCGGGACAGAAATCAGCCCCAGCATTTT.

The rearrangement uses TRBV25-1 and TRBJ1-4, with 9 bases identical to TRBD1. Trimming cost V 5 bases and J 8 bases; bases outside gene matches: 12. The germline CDR1 and CDR2 sequences are MGHDK and SYGVNS. The CDR3 sequence is 16 residues long. The chain's CDR3 is CASSTGGANVGEKLFF. Written as DNA, the CDR3 is TGTGCCAGCAGTACAGGGGGCGCAAACGTAGGAGAAAAACTGTTTTTT.

This clone was seen a handful of times. The V and J genes are TRBV9 and TRBJ2-1; no firm D call. This CDR3 is built from 14 residues. V dropped 0 bases and J dropped 8 bases, with 12 bases sitting between them. Germline lookup yields CDR1 SGDLS and CDR2 YYNGEE. CDR3 loop: CASSVESTRDEQFF. CDR3 in DNA: TGTGCCAGCAGCGTAGAGTCTACTCGCGATGAGCAGTTCTTC.